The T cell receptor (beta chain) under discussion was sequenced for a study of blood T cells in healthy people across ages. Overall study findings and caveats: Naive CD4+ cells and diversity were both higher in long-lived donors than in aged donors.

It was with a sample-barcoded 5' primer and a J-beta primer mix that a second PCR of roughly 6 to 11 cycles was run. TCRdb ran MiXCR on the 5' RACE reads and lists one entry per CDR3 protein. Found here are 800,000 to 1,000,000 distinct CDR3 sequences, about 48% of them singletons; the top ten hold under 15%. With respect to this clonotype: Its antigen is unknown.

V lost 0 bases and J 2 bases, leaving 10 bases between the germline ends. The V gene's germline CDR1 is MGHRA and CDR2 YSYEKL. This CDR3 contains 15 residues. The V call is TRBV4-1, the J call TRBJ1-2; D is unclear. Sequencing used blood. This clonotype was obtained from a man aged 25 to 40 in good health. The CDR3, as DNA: TGCGCCAGCAGCCAAGAGAACAGAGCGAACTATGGCTACACCTTC. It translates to CASSQENRANYGYTF.